One sample yielded the 10 T cell receptor beta chains listed below, sequenced in a study of CD8 T cells in ankylosing spondylitis (dated by TCRdb to the late 2010s). Libraries were prepared through 5' RACE. Sequenced using an Illumina HiSeq 2500. The raw public data were reprocessed by TCRdb itself: fastp quality trimming at Q25, MiXCR clonotype calling, in-frame beta chains only. Rows are unified per CDR3 protein, each entry keeping the most common DNA and genes. For this sample the table gives about 340,000 distinct CDR3 sequences, of which approximately 22% were detected only once. The ten biggest clones cover 13% of the sample. Material for sequencing was blood, either unsorted or a sorted T cell fraction (not recorded which). The source of these receptors is a male donor with ankylosing spondylitis or in good health (not recorded which).

This clonotype was seen only a few times. J is TRBJ2-2 and V is TRBV29-1, with unresolved D. The CDR3 is 13 residues long. The ends were cut back, 4 bases at V and 0 bases at J, with 6 bases in the middle. Germline lookup yields CDR1 SQVTM and CDR2 ANQGSEA. Here the CDR3 reads CSVGHANTGELFF. The CDR3 nucleotides read TGCAGCGTTGGACACGCGAACACCGGGGAGCTGTTTTTT.

This clonotype was seen more than once but under ten times. The gene calls are TRBV4-2 and TRBJ1-1; 8 bases agree with TRBD1. Looked up from germline, CDR1 is LGHNA and CDR2 is YNFKEQ. The CDR3 is 19 residues long. With 0 bases clipped from V and 0 bases from J, the junction kept 12 bases outside the gene matches. The CDR3 region has the DNA TGTGCCAGCAGCCAAGAATACTTCGACAGGGGCAAAATGAACACTGAAGCTTTCTTT. Translating it yields CASSQEYFDRGKMNTEAFF.

The chain uses TRBV29-1 and TRBJ2-2; 8 bases fit TRBD1. Trimming at V came to 5 bases and at J to 1 base, leaving 3 bases not matched to a gene. The germline V gene has CDR1 SQVTM and CDR2 ANQGSEA. CDR3 length: 14 amino acids. Here the CDR3 reads CSVSGTGNTGELFF. CDR3 DNA sequence: TGCAGCGTTAGTGGGACAGGGAACACCGGGGAGCTGTTTTTT.

The genes are TRBV29-1 and TRBJ2-2; D is undetermined. The CDR3 covers 13 residues. Germline values: CDR1 SQVTM, CDR2 ANQGSEA. Trimming shortened V by 7 bases and J by 0 bases, and 9 bases separated the two germline ends. The CDR3 nucleotides read TGCAGCGCAGATCAAGCGAACACCGGGGAGCTGTTTTTT. Protein product: CSADQANTGELFF.

The J gene is TRBJ2-1, the V gene TRBV2; 8 bases are a match to TRBD2. The V and J ends lost 8 bases and 7 bases, in that order; junction bases with no gene match: 10. This CDR3 region has 14 residues. CDR1 is SNHLY and CDR2 is FYNNEI in the germline V gene. The CDR3 coding sequence is TGTGCCAGCCTCGAACTAGCGGCGGGGAATGAGCAGTTCTTC. Protein sequence: CASLELAAGNEQFF.

This clonotype came up many times. The rearrangement links TRBV5-5 to TRBJ2-3, with TRBD1 matching over 7 bases. CDR3 size: 16 residues. CDR1 and CDR2 (germline): SGHKS, YYEKEE (reference sequence). Trimming at V came to 4 bases and at J to 4 bases, leaving 12 bases not matched to a gene. The CDR3 DNA follows: TGTGCCAGCAGCGCCTTGGACCCAACAGGGGCAGATACGCAGTATTTT. Translated: CASSALDPTGADTQYF.

This clonotype was counted only a few times. This chain connects TRBV12-3 or TRBV12-4 to TRBJ2-1; D gene uncertain. V lost 1 base and J lost 6, with 7 bases in between. The CDR3 covers 13 residues. CDR3 protein: CASSLGPVNEQFF. As DNA, the CDR3 is TGTGCCAGCAGTTTAGGGCCGGTCAATGAGCAGTTCTTC.

This clonotype was seen a handful of times. This chain joins TRBV6-1 and TRBJ2-5; 8 bases are shared with TRBD1. V dropped 6 bases and J dropped 5; count of bases not matched to a gene: 14. Germline V gives CDR1 MNHNS, CDR2 SASEGT. The length of the CDR3 is 16 residues. DNA of the CDR3: TGTGCCAGCAGCCCCGACTGGACAGGGAAGGCGGAGACCCAGTACTTC. Encoded protein: CASSPDWTGKAETQYF.

The sample holds a few counts of this clonotype. The chain employs TRBV7-2 and TRBJ2-7; tentatively, D is TRBD2 (6 bases). The CDR3 is 16 residues long. The V end was cut by 4 bases, the J end by 3 bases, with 19 bases between. Germline lookup yields CDR1 SGHTA and CDR2 FQGNSA. The CDR3 DNA is TGTGCCAGCAGCTCACCCGGCGGGGCCCCGTTCTACGAGCAGTACTTC. This codes for CASSSPGGAPFYEQYF.

This clonotype was recorded a few times. CDR3 amino acids: CSVGAPYGYTF. The CDR3 DNA follows: TGCAGCGTTGGGGCTCCCTATGGCTACACCTTC. This chain joins TRBV29-1 and TRBJ1-2, with D unresolved. V was pared by 4 bases and J by 4 bases, with 7 bases between. The CDR3 sequence is 11 residues long. Germline CDR1 reads SQVTM; CDR2 reads ANQGSEA.